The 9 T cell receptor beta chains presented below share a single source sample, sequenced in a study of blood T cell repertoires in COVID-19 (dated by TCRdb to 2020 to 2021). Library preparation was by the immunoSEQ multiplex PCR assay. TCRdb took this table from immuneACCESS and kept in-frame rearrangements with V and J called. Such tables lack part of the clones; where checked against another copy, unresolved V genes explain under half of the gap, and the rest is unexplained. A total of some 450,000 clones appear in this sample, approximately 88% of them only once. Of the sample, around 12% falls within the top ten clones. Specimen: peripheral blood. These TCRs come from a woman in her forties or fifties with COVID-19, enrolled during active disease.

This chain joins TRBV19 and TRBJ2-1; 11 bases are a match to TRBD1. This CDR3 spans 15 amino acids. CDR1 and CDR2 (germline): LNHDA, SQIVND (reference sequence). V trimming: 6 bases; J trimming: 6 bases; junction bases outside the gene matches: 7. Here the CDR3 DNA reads TGTGCCAGTAGCGTATCCGGGACAGGGGGCAATGAGCAGTTCTTC. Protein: CASSVSGTGGNEQFF.

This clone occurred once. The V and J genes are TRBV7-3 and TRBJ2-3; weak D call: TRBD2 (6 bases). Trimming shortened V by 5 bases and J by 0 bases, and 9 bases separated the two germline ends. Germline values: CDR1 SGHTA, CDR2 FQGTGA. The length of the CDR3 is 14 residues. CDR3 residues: CASSVTRSTDTQYF. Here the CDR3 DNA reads TGTGCCAGCAGCGTGACTAGAAGCACAGATACGCAGTATTTT.

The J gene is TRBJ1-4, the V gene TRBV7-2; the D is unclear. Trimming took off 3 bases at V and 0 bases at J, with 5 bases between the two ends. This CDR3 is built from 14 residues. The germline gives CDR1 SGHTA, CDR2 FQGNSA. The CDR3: CASSLIATNEKLFF. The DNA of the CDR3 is TGTGCCAGCAGCTTGATAGCAACTAATGAAAAACTGTTTTTT.

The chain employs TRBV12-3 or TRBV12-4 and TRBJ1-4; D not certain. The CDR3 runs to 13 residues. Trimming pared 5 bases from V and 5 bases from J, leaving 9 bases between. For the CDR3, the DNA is TGTGCCAGCAGTAGGAGGGAAAATGAAAAACTGTTTTTT. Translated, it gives CASSRRENEKLFF.

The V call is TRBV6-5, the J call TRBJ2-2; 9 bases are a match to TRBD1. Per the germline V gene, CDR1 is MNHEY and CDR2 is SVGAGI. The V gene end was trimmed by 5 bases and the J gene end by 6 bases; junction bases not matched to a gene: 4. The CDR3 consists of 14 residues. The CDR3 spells CASSRDRVSGELFF. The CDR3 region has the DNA TGTGCCAGCAGTCGGGACAGGGTCTCCGGGGAGCTGTTTTTT.

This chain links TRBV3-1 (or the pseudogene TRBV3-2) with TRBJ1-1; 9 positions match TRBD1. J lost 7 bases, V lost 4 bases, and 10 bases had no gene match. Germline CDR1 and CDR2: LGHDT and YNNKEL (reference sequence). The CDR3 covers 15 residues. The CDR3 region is CASSLFTGGAGEAFF. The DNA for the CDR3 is TGTGCCAGCAGCCTTTTTACAGGGGGCGCAGGTGAAGCTTTCTTT.

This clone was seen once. CDR3 DNA: TGCGCCAGCAGTCCCGGGACTACAAATCAGCCCCAGCATTTT. Amino acids: CASSPGTTNQPQHF. The chain recombines TRBV10-2 with TRBJ1-5, with TRBD1 as a possible D gene (5 bases). The CDR3 is 14 amino acids. V was cut by 5 bases and J by 4 bases, with 12 bases left in between. The V gene's germline CDR1 is WSHSY and CDR2 SAAADI.

The DNA of the CDR3 is TGTGCCAGCAGTGAGGGGCAGGGCGGGGAGCTGTTTTTT. As protein: CASSEGQGGELFF. The chain links TRBV6-1 to TRBJ2-2; possible D gene TRBD1, 5 bases. Germline assignment: CDR1 MNHNS and CDR2 SASEGT. CDR3 length equals 13 residues. The V end was cut by 3 bases, the J end by 7 bases, with 9 bases between.

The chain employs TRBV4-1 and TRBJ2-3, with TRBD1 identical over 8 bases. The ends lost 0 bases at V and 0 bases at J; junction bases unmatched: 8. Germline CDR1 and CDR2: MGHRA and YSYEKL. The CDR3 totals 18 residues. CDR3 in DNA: TGCGCCAGCAGCCAAGACGGGGTCAGGGGGCTGAGCACAGATACGCAGTATTTT. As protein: CASSQDGVRGLSTDTQYF.